This T cell receptor beta chain comes out of a study of T cell responses to AZD1222 COVID-19 vaccine. Broader study findings: Spike-specific TCR repertoires showed rising breadth and depth after two AZD1222 doses. It was only six AZD1222 recipients who were seropositive at baseline.

The CDR3 extends over 13 amino acids. V was clipped by 4 bases and J by 2 bases, with 9 bases between them. Per germline, CDR1 SNHLY and CDR2 FYNNEI. To note about this clone: The antigen is unknown.

This table comes from immunoSEQ multiplex PCR, and its TCRdb copy is limited to in-frame clones, with some not included. The data hold about 140,000 clones, with about nine tenths observed a single time. The rearrangement links TRBV2 to TRBJ2-7; D call uncertain. The receptor was derived from an adult in good health. The sequences come from peripheral blood, collected on day 0 of AZD1222 vaccination. The CDR3 DNA reads TGTGCCAGCAGTGGCCCAGGAACCTACGAGCAGTACTTC. Translating gives CASSGPGTYEQYF.